These T cell receptor beta chains were read from a single sample in a study of T-cell memory formation after mild COVID-19. TCRdb fed the 5' RACE reads into MiXCR, producing one record per CDR3 protein. Altogether just over 300,000 distinct CDR3 sequences are present, roughly a fifth being singletons, with the ten largest covering about 21%. What was sequenced was PBMCs or a T cell subset sorted from them (not recorded which). The source is a man between 18 and 35 years old who had mild COVID-19 (a few samples of this study predate the infection). Cell type and time point are not known. CDR3s include the opening cysteine and the closing phenylalanine or tryptophan. D genes are given only for firm matches. Some rows have no size entry. The others give once, few or many, or a class for an expanded clone.

cdr3_length: 12
d_call: NA
v_call: TRBV2
j_call: TRBJ2-4
clone_size: NA
cdr3_aa: CASSVDRNIQYF

cdr3_length: 16
d_call: TRBD1
v_call: TRBV3-1
j_call: TRBJ1-5
clone_size: NA
cdr3_aa: CASSLGQGALGQPQHF

cdr3_length: 14
d_call: NA
v_call: TRBV10-3
j_call: TRBJ1-3
clone_size: few
cdr3_aa: CALTPDISGNTIYF

cdr3_length: 16
d_call: TRBD2
v_call: TRBV11-2
j_call: TRBJ2-2
clone_size: NA
cdr3_aa: CASSILFGGSTGELFF

cdr3_length: 15
d_call: TRBD2
v_call: TRBV20-1
j_call: TRBJ2-5
clone_size: few
cdr3_aa: CSARGGLAGQETQYF

cdr3_length: 16
d_call: TRBD1
v_call: TRBV4-2
j_call: TRBJ1-4
clone_size: NA
cdr3_aa: CASSQDPGQGGEKLFF

cdr3_length: 17
d_call: NA
v_call: TRBV7-2
j_call: TRBJ2-1
clone_size: NA
cdr3_aa: CASSSLLRGGGLDEQFF

cdr3_length: 14
d_call: NA
v_call: TRBV12-3/TRBV12-4
j_call: TRBJ1-2
clone_size: few
cdr3_aa: CASSPLTGVYGYTF

cdr3_length: 16
d_call: NA
v_call: TRBV6-2/TRBV6-3
j_call: TRBJ2-1
clone_size: few
cdr3_aa: CASSYPAWVSYNEQFF

cdr3_length: 18
d_call: TRBD1
v_call: TRBV5-1
j_call: TRBJ1-4
clone_size: many
cdr3_aa: CASSVVPPGQEQHEKLFF

cdr3_length: 14
d_call: NA
v_call: TRBV5-6
j_call: TRBJ1-4
clone_size: NA
cdr3_aa: CASSWGRVDEKLFF

cdr3_length: 15
d_call: NA
v_call: TRBV7-8
j_call: TRBJ2-7
clone_size: NA
cdr3_aa: CASSLTSDRHYEQYF

cdr3_length: 15
d_call: NA
v_call: TRBV18
j_call: TRBJ2-4
clone_size: NA
cdr3_aa: CASSRPGTTKNIQYF

cdr3_length: 13
d_call: NA
v_call: TRBV9
j_call: TRBJ2-1
clone_size: NA
cdr3_aa: CASSAGLSNEQFF

cdr3_length: 13
d_call: NA
v_call: TRBV12-3/TRBV12-4
j_call: TRBJ1-4
clone_size: few
cdr3_aa: CASSFGQGQKLFF

cdr3_length: 16
d_call: TRBD1
v_call: TRBV6-1
j_call: TRBJ2-4
clone_size: many
cdr3_aa: CASSEAQGTGGDIQYF

cdr3_length: 16
d_call: TRBD1
v_call: TRBV23-1
j_call: TRBJ1-4
clone_size: NA
cdr3_aa: CASSQSRTGNREKLFF

cdr3_length: 13
d_call: NA
v_call: TRBV6-2/TRBV6-3
j_call: TRBJ1-6
clone_size: NA
cdr3_aa: CASSYTLNSPLHF

cdr3_length: 17
d_call: TRBD2
v_call: TRBV7-9
j_call: TRBJ2-3
clone_size: NA
cdr3_aa: CASNLGSGGMSTDTQYF

cdr3_length: 17
d_call: NA
v_call: TRBV7-8
j_call: TRBJ2-3
clone_size: NA
cdr3_aa: CASSPRYHKKGTDTQYF

cdr3_length: 16
d_call: NA
v_call: TRBV13
j_call: TRBJ1-2
clone_size: few
cdr3_aa: CASSLRSASVNYGYTF

cdr3_length: 14
d_call: NA
v_call: TRBV4-3
j_call: TRBJ1-1
clone_size: NA
cdr3_aa: CASSLRPRNTEAFF

cdr3_length: 16
d_call: NA
v_call: TRBV5-1
j_call: TRBJ2-2
clone_size: few
cdr3_aa: CASSLVAGLSAGELFF

cdr3_length: 15
d_call: NA
v_call: TRBV2
j_call: TRBJ2-3
clone_size: few
cdr3_aa: CAGSPGAIRTDTQYF

cdr3_length: 17
d_call: TRBD2
v_call: TRBV11-2
j_call: TRBJ2-1
clone_size: NA
cdr3_aa: CASSYHGGLASYNEQFF

cdr3_length: 14
d_call: NA
v_call: TRBV7-9
j_call: TRBJ1-1
clone_size: NA
cdr3_aa: CASSFSGVDTEAFF

cdr3_length: 11
d_call: NA
v_call: TRBV6-2/TRBV6-3
j_call: TRBJ1-1
clone_size: NA
cdr3_aa: CASSFGPERFF

cdr3_length: 15
d_call: NA
v_call: TRBV27
j_call: TRBJ2-3
clone_size: NA
cdr3_aa: CASSFWGDSTDTQYF

cdr3_length: 12
d_call: NA
v_call: TRBV20-1
j_call: TRBJ2-2
clone_size: NA
cdr3_aa: CGSATGTGELFF

cdr3_length: 15
d_call: NA
v_call: TRBV20-1
j_call: TRBJ2-1
clone_size: many
cdr3_aa: CSARDVGSSYNEQFF

cdr3_length: 14
d_call: NA
v_call: TRBV28
j_call: TRBJ2-2
clone_size: few
cdr3_aa: CASSFWFGAGELFF

cdr3_length: 13
d_call: NA
v_call: TRBV7-3
j_call: TRBJ2-3
clone_size: NA
cdr3_aa: CASSLLNTDTQYF

cdr3_length: 15
d_call: NA
v_call: TRBV5-1
j_call: TRBJ1-1
clone_size: NA
cdr3_aa: CASSSRTSGNTEAFF

cdr3_length: 18
d_call: NA
v_call: TRBV4-2
j_call: TRBJ1-3
clone_size: NA
cdr3_aa: CASSRGAWTDISGNTIYF

cdr3_length: 14
d_call: NA
v_call: TRBV6-5
j_call: TRBJ1-1
clone_size: NA
cdr3_aa: CASSYEGSNTEAFF

cdr3_length: 15
d_call: NA
v_call: TRBV4-3
j_call: TRBJ2-1
clone_size: many
cdr3_aa: CASTPERSSYNEQFF

cdr3_length: 12
d_call: TRBD1
v_call: TRBV20-1
j_call: TRBJ2-7
clone_size: few
cdr3_aa: CSARSGGYEQYF

cdr3_length: 16
d_call: NA
v_call: TRBV7-3
j_call: TRBJ2-1
clone_size: many
cdr3_aa: CASSFLEGSSYNEQFF

cdr3_length: 13
d_call: NA
v_call: TRBV12-3/TRBV12-4
j_call: TRBJ2-5
clone_size: few
cdr3_aa: CASAVGDTETQYF

cdr3_length: 14
d_call: NA
v_call: TRBV10-3
j_call: TRBJ2-3
clone_size: NA
cdr3_aa: CAISESRTVDTQYF

cdr3_length: 14
d_call: TRBD1
v_call: TRBV11-3
j_call: TRBJ2-1
clone_size: few
cdr3_aa: CASSSEGAGNEQFF

cdr3_length: 13
d_call: NA
v_call: TRBV7-9
j_call: TRBJ1-2
clone_size: few
cdr3_aa: CASSLDTVRGYTF

cdr3_length: 12
d_call: NA
v_call: TRBV7-6
j_call: TRBJ1-4
clone_size: NA
cdr3_aa: CASSQRGEKLFF

cdr3_length: 16
d_call: TRBD2
v_call: TRBV7-2
j_call: TRBJ2-3
clone_size: many
cdr3_aa: CASSLDGLAGAEAQYF

cdr3_length: 14
d_call: NA
v_call: TRBV6-5
j_call: TRBJ2-2
clone_size: NA
cdr3_aa: CASRAPGYTGELFF

cdr3_length: 14
d_call: TRBD1
v_call: TRBV5-1
j_call: TRBJ1-2
clone_size: NA
cdr3_aa: CASSPRDRGSGYTF